Shown below are 18 T cell receptor beta chains from a single sample sequenced in a study of T cells in Graves' hyperthyroidism and ophthalmopathy. Researchers amplified the TCR beta CDR3 regions from RNA transcripts. The HTBI primer set drove a first-round RT-PCR of the TCR CDR3. Each CDR3 protein is one row after TCRdb ran MiXCR on the multiplex PCR reads. The table includes some 400,000 distinct CDR3 sequences, about 18% detected once. Sequenced: blood. The receptors were sampled from a woman under 30 with Graves' hyperthyroidism.

This clonotype was seen repeatedly, ten times or more. The chain couples TRBV18 to TRBJ2-2, with D possibly TRBD2 on 5 matching bases. The CDR3 length is 12 residues. The germline V gene encodes CDR1 KGHSH and CDR2 LQKENI. Trimming took 3 bases from V and 7 from J, leaving 6 bases between them. The CDR3, as DNA: TGTGCCAGCTCACCTGCGGGCGGGGAGCTGTTTTTT. It specifies CASSPAGGELFF.

In its sample, this clonotype was seen many times. This chain uses TRBV7-8 with TRBJ1-1; TRBD1 matches 9 bases. CDR1 and CDR2 (germline): SGHVS, FQNEAQ. The CDR3 runs to 16 residues. V gave up 5 bases and J gave up 4 bases; unmatched junction bases: 11. The CDR3 protein is CASSIQGARVGTEAFF. The DNA of the CDR3 is TGTGCCAGCAGCATACAGGGGGCCAGGGTTGGCACTGAAGCTTTCTTT.

This clonotype came up many times. V gene TRBV6-1 combines with J gene TRBJ1-1; D is perhaps TRBD1 (6 bases). CDR1 and CDR2 from the germline V gene are MNHNS and SASEGT. Trimming took 8 bases from V and 6 from J, leaving 16 bases between them. CDR3 length: 13 amino acids. CDR3: CASRVTAGAEAFF. In DNA form, the CDR3 reads TGTGCCAGCCGAGTAACGGCAGGGGCTGAAGCTTTCTTT.

This chain links TRBV25-1 with TRBJ1-2; D unclear. This CDR3 is built from 16 residues. Germline loops: CDR1 MGHDK, CDR2 SYGVNS. Trimming stripped 4 bases from V and 4 bases from J, with 19 bases between. CDR3 nucleotide sequence: TGTGCCAGCAGTGTACCCGGGCCCCGGGAGGGCTATGGCTACACCTTC. Translating gives CASSVPGPREGYGYTF.

This clonotype was seen ten or more times. J is TRBJ2-7 and V is TRBV30; TRBD2 agrees at 7 bases. CDR1 is GTSNPN, CDR2 SVGIG, per germline (reference sequence). V shed 4 bases, J shed 1 base, and the junction held 4 bases outside the gene matches. The CDR3 consists of 13 residues. The CDR3 nucleotides read TGTGCCTGGACAGAGCGGGGTTCCTACGAGCAGTACTTC. Its translation is CAWTERGSYEQYF.

This clonotype was found many times. The chain is built from TRBV11-2 and TRBJ2-5; D remains ambiguous. CDR3 length: 13 residues. Trimming pared 2 bases from V and 5 bases from J, leaving 9 bases between. Germline assignment: CDR1 SGHAT and CDR2 FQNNGV. In DNA, the CDR3 is TGTGCCAGCAGCTTACTCCTTTCCGAGACCCAGTACTTC. The encoded protein is CASSLLLSETQYF.

This clonotype was recorded a few times. J is TRBJ1-1 and V is TRBV18, with 7 bases identical to TRBD1. V gave up 4 bases and J gave up 0 bases; unmatched junction bases: 14. There are 18 residues in the CDR3. Per germline, CDR1 KGHSH and CDR2 LQKENI. The CDR3 here is CASSQILKPGQMNTEAFF. The CDR3 DNA follows: TGTGCCAGCTCACAAATACTAAAACCGGGACAGATGAACACTGAAGCTTTCTTT.

The chain uses TRBV2 and TRBJ2-7; D gene uncertain. CDR1 and CDR2 from the germline V gene are SNHLY and FYNNEI. V was cut by 9 bases and J by 2 bases, with 17 bases left in between. The CDR3 loop spans 14 amino acids. The CDR3 region is CARSYGRLTYEQYF. The CDR3 DNA is TGTGCCAGATCATACGGTCGGCTAACCTACGAGCAGTACTTC.

The sample holds many counts of this clonotype. This rearrangement joins TRBV6-1 to TRBJ1-1, with D maybe TRBD1 (5 bases). The germline CDR1 and CDR2 sequences are MNHNS and SASEGT. Trimming pared 6 bases from V and 0 bases from J, leaving 17 bases between. There are 16 residues in the CDR3. The CDR3 is CASRGVRAGLNTEAFF. The CDR3 DNA follows: TGTGCCAGCAGAGGAGTTCGGGCAGGGTTGAACACTGAAGCTTTCTTT.

This clonotype was seen at least ten times. This chain uses TRBV24-1 with TRBJ2-5; TRBD1 matches at 7 bases. Trimming removed 3 bases from V and 5 bases from J; junction bases left unmatched: 8. CDR1 is KGHDR and CDR2 is SFDVKD in the germline V gene. The CDR3 spans 15 residues. CDR3 nucleotides: TGTGCCACCAGTGATAGGGGGCTCCTTACGGAGACCCAGTACTTC. The encoded protein is CATSDRGLLTETQYF.

This clonotype was detected ten times or more. The rearrangement links TRBV10-3 to TRBJ2-2; 9 bases are shared with TRBD2. This CDR3 has 15 amino acids. V lost 4 bases to trimming and J lost 7 bases; unmatched junction nucleotides: 7. Germline lookup yields CDR1 ENHRY and CDR2 SYGVKD. CDR3 residues: CAISGGGARGGELFF. CDR3 DNA sequence: TGTGCCATCAGTGGCGGGGGGGCCAGAGGCGGGGAGCTGTTTTTT.

Ten or more counts support this clonotype. The rearrangement uses TRBV20-1 and TRBJ2-7, with D possibly being TRBD2 (6 bases). Between the trimmed V and J ends, which lost 5 bases and 3 bases, there was a span of 17 bases. CDR3 size: 14 residues. Germline V gives CDR1 DFQATT, CDR2 SNEGSKA (reference sequence). In DNA, the CDR3 is TGCAGTGCTCTTTCTCCGGGACTTTTCTACGAGCAGTACTTC. Translated, it gives CSALSPGLFYEQYF.

In regard to this clonotype: The CDR3 carries no conserved terminal phenylalanine or tryptophan, so it likely arises from a read error. The V gene is TRBV11-1, the J gene TRBJ2-6; TRBD2 might be the D (5 bases). Germline CDR1 is SGHAT and CDR2 is FQDESV (reference sequence). This CDR3 contains 16 residues. Trimming stripped 4 bases from V and 0 bases from J, with 10 bases between. The CDR3 region has the DNA TGTGCCAGCAGCTCAGGACGGGGCTCTGGGGCCAACGTCCTGACTTCC. Translating it yields CASSSGRGSGANVLTS.

At least ten counts were recorded for this clonotype. J is TRBJ1-2 and V is TRBV7-8; D is ambiguous. V shed 6 bases and J shed 5 bases, with 4 bases lying between them. Germline-derived CDR1 and CDR2 are SGHVS and FQNEAQ. The CDR3 has 10 residues. The CDR3 sequence is CASSRYGYTF. In DNA form, the CDR3 reads TGTGCCAGCAGTCGTTATGGCTACACCTTC.

The chain recombines TRBV19 with TRBJ2-4, with D possibly being TRBD1 (5 bases). Looked up from germline, CDR1 is LNHDA and CDR2 is SQIVND (reference sequence). Trimming took 4 bases from V and 6 from J, leaving 25 bases between them. CDR3 size: 18 residues. CDR3 region: CASSSKDSLLIVGNIQYF. In nucleotides, the CDR3 is TGTGCCAGTAGTAGCAAAGACAGCCTTCTTATTGTTGGAAACATTCAGTACTTC.

This clonotype was seen ten or more times. The V gene is TRBV7-3, the J gene TRBJ1-1; D is unresolved. Trimming took 0 bases from V and 0 from J, leaving 8 bases between them. The CDR3 has 15 amino acids. CDR1 is SGHTA and CDR2 is FQGTGA in the germline V gene. The CDR3 here is CASSLTGAMNTEAFF. The CDR3 DNA follows: TGTGCCAGCAGCTTAACTGGAGCCATGAACACTGAAGCTTTCTTT.

This clonotype was counted a few times. The chain joins TRBV15 to TRBJ1-6; a possible D gene is TRBD1 (6 bases). This CDR3 contains 17 residues. CDR1 is LNHNV and CDR2 is YYDKDF in the germline V gene (reference sequence). V shed 0 bases and J shed 2 bases, with 11 bases lying between them. The DNA of the CDR3 is TGTGCCACCAGCAGAGACAGGGGACAAACCTATAATTCACCCCTCCACTTT. It translates to CATSRDRGQTYNSPLHF.

There are many counts of this clonotype. V gene TRBV12-3 or TRBV12-4 combines with J gene TRBJ1-5; tentative D call: TRBD1 (5 bases). V was cut by 0 bases and J by 5 bases, with 14 bases left in between. The CDR3 has 16 amino acids. The CDR3 region has the DNA TGTGCCAGCAGTTTAGCGCTTTGGACACTCGATCAGCCCCAGCATTTT. Translating gives CASSLALWTLDQPQHF.